The present T cell receptor (beta chain) was sequenced within a study of read filtering for tumor transcriptome and immune sequencing. This library used roughly 400 ng RNA and molecular barcoded adaptors spanning alpha/delta and beta/gamma chains. From the reads, TCRdb called clonotypes with MiXCR, one entry per CDR3 protein. The sample has some 80,000 distinct CDR3 sequences, around an eighth seen once. This CDR3 has 17 residues. Germline assignment: CDR1 SNHLY and CDR2 FYNNEI. The V gene lost 5 bases and the J gene lost 6 bases, with 23 bases spanning the gap. Note on this clonotype: Its antigen is as yet unknown.

Findings and caveats of the study: The sorted CD138-negative fraction was a mixed bone marrow immune population, not purified T cells.

The clonotype was recovered from a donor over 35 with multiple myeloma. V is TRBV2 and J is TRBJ2-1; perhaps D is TRBD1 or TRBD2 (5 bases each). The source material was a population of CD138-negative cells sorted from bone marrow. For the CDR3, the DNA is TGTGCCAGCAGTCCTTACCCCCCGCTAACCGGGGCCAATGAGCAGTTCTTC. Its protein product is CASSPYPPLTGANEQFF.